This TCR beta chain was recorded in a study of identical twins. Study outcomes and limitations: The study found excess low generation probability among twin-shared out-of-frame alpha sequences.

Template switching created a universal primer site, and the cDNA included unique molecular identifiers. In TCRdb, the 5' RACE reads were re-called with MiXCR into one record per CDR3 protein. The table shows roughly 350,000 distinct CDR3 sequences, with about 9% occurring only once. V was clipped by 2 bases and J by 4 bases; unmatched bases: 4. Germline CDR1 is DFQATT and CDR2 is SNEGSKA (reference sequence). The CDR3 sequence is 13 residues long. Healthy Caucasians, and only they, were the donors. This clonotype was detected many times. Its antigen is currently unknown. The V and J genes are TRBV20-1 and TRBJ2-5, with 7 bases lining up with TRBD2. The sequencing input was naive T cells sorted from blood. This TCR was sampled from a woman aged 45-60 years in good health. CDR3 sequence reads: CSARSGGGETQYF. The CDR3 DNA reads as TGCAGTGCTAGAAGTGGCGGGGGAGAGACCCAGTACTTC.